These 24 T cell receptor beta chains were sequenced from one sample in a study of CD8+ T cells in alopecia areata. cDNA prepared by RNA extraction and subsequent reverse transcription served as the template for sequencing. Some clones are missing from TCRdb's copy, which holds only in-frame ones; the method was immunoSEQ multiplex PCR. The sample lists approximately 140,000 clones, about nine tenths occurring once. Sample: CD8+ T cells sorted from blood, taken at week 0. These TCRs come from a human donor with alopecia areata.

CDR3 nucleotide sequence: TGTGCCAGCAGCCTAGAGCCCACAGATACGCAGTATTTT. Its protein product is CASSLEPTDTQYF. The V and J genes are TRBV7-3 and TRBJ2-3; D remains unclear. Germline CDR1 and CDR2: SGHTA and FQGTGA. V dropped 5 bases and J dropped 2 bases, with 8 bases sitting between them. This CDR3 contains 13 residues.

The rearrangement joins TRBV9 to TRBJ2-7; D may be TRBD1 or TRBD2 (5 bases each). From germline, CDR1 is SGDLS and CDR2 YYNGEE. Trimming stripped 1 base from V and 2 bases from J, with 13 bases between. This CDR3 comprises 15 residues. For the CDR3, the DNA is TGTGCCAGCAGCGTATCTGGGGGTCTGACCTACGAGCAGTACTTC. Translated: CASSVSGGLTYEQYF. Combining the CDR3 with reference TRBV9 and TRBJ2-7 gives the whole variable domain DSGVTQTPKHLITATGQRVTLRCSPRSGDLSVYWYQQSLDQGLQFLIQYYNGEERAKGNILERFSAQQFPDLHSELNLSSLELGDSALYFCASSVSGGLTYEQYFGPGTRLTVT.

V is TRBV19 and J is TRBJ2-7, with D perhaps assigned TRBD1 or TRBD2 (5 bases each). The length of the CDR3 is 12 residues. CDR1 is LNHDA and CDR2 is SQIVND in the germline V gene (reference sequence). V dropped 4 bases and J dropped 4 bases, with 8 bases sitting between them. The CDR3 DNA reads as TGTGCCAGTAGTACTGGGGGATACGAGCAGTACTTC. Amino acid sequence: CASSTGGYEQYF.

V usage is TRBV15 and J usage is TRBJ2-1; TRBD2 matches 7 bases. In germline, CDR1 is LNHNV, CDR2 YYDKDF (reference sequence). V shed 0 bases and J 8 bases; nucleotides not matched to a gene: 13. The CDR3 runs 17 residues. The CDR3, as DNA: TGTGCCACCAGCAGAGATGTTGGGAGGGCTAGGAGGGATGAGCAGTTCTTC. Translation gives CATSRDVGRARRDEQFF.

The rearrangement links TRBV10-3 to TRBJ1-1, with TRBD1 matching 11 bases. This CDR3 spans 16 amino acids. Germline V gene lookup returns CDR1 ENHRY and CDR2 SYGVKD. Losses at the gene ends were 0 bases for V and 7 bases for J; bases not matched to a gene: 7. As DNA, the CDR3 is TGTGCCATCAGTGAGTCGGACAGGGGGCCTAGAAGTGAAGCTTTCTTT. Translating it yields CAISESDRGPRSEAFF.

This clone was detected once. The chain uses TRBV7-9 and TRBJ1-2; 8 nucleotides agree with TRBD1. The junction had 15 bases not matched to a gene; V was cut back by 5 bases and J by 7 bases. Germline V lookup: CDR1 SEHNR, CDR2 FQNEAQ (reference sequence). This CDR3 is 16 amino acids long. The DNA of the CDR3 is TGTGCCAGCAGCCTTGGGGGACAGGAGACGTCGGGTGGCTACACCTTC. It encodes CASSLGGQETSGGYTF.

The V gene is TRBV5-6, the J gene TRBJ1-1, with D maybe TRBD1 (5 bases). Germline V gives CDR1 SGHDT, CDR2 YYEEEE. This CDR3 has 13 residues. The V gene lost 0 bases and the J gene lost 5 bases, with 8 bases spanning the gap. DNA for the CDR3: TGTGCCAGCAGCTTGGGGGCAGGGACTGAAGCTTTCTTT. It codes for CASSLGAGTEAFF.

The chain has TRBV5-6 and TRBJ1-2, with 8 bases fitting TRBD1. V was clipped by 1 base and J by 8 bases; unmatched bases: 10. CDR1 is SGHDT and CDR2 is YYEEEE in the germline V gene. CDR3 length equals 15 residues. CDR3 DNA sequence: TGTGCCAGCAGCTTGTTGTTGGACAGGGTGAGCGGCTACACCTTC. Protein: CASSLLLDRVSGYTF. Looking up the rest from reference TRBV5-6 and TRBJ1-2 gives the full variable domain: DAGVTQSPTHLIKTRGQQVTLRCSPKSGHDTVSWYQQALGQGPQFIFQYYEEEERQRGNFPDRFSGHQFPNYSSELNVNALLLGDSALYLCASSLLLDRVSGYTFGSGTRLTVV.

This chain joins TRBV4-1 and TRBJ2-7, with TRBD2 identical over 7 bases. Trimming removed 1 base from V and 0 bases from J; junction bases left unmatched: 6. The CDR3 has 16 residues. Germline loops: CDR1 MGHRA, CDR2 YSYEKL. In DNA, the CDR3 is TGCGCCAGCAGCCAAGTCAGAGCGGGGTCCTCCTACGAGCAGTACTTC. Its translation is CASSQVRAGSSYEQYF.

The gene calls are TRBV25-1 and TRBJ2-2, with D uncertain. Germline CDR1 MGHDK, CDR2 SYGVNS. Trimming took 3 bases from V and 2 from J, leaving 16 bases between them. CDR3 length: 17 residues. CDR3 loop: CASSESTSWLNTGELFF. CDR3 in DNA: TGTGCCAGCAGTGAGTCCACTTCCTGGCTAAACACCGGGGAGCTGTTTTTT. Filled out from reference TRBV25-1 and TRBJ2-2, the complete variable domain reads EADIYQTPRYLVIGTGKKITLECSQTMGHDKMYWYQQDPGMELHLIHYSYGVNSTEKGDLSSESTVSRIRTEHFPLTLESARPSHTSQYLCASSESTSWLNTGELFFGEGSRLTVL.

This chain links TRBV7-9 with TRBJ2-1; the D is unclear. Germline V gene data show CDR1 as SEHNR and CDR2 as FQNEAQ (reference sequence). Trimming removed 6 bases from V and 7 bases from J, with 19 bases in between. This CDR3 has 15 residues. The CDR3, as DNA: TGTGCCAGCAGACGCTTCCGAGACGAGGTTAATGAGCAGTTCTTC. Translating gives CASRRFRDEVNEQFF.

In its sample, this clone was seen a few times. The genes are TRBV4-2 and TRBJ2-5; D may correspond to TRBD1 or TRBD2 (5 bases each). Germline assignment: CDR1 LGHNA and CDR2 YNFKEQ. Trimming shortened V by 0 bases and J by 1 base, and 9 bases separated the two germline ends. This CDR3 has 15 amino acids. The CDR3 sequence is CASSQDRGSQETQYF. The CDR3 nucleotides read TGTGCCAGCAGCCAAGACCGGGGCAGCCAAGAGACCCAGTACTTC.

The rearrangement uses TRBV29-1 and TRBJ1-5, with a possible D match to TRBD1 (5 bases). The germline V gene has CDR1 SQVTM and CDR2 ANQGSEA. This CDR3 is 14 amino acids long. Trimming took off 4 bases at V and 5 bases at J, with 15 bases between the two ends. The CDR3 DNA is TGCAGCGTTGCAGGGCCCGAGTCCGATCAGCCCCAGCATTTT. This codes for CSVAGPESDQPQHF.

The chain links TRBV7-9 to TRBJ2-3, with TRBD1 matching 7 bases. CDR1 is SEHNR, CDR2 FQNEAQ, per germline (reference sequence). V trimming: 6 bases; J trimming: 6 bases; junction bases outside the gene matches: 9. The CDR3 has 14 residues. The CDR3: CASSFLLGGDTQYF. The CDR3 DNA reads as TGTGCCAGCAGTTTCCTCCTAGGGGGCGATACGCAGTATTTT.

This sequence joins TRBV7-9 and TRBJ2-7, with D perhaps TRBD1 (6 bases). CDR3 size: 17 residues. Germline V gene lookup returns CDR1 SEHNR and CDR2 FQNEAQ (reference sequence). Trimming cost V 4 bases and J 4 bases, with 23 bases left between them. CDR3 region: CASSSTGTKGDRYEQYF. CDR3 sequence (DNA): TGTGCCAGCAGCTCCACCGGCACGAAGGGGGATAGGTACGAGCAGTACTTC.

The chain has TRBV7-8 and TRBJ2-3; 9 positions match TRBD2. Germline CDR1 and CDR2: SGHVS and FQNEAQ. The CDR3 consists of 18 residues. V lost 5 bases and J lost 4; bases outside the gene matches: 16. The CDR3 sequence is CASSPPPRGSGSSDTQYF. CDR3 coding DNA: TGTGCCAGCAGCCCACCCCCGCGGGGTAGCGGGAGCTCAGATACGCAGTATTTT.

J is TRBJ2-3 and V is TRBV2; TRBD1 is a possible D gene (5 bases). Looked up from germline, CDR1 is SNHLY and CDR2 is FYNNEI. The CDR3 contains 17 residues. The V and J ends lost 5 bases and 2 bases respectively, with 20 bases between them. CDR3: CASSSRGLADPTDTQYF. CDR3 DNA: TGTGCCAGCAGTTCTAGGGGTTTAGCAGATCCCACAGATACGCAGTATTTT.

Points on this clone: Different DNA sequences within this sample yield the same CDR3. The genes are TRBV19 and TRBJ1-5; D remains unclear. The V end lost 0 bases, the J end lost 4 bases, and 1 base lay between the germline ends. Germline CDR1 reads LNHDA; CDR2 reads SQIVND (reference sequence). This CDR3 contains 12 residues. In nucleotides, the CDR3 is TGTGCCAGTAGTATAGATAATCAGCCCCAGCATTTT. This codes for CASSIDNQPQHF.

CDR3 loop: CASRTGSYAEQFF. DNA for the CDR3: TGCGCCAGCAGGACAGGGTCGTATGCTGAGCAGTTCTTC. V and J are TRBV5-1 and TRBJ2-1, with 7 bases lining up with TRBD1. The germline V gene encodes CDR1 SGHRS and CDR2 YFSETQ. The CDR3 is made up of 13 amino acids. The V segment lost 5 bases and the J segment 9 bases; nucleotides outside the gene matches: 8.

CDR3 bases: TGTGCCACCACAGGGGACGGGAATCAGCCCCAGCATTTT. It yields the protein CATTGDGNQPQHF. V and J are TRBV10-3 and TRBJ1-5; 7 bases match TRBD1. With V trimmed by 10 bases and J by 4 bases, 7 bases remained unmatched. The CDR3 extends over 13 amino acids. The germline CDR1 and CDR2 sequences are ENHRY and SYGVKD.

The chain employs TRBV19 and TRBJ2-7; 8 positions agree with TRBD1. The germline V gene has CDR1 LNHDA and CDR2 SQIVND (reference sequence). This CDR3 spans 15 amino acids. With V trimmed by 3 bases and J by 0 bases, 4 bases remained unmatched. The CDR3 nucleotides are TGTGCCAGTAGTATCTTGACAGGGGCCTCCTACGAGCAGTACTTC. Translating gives CASSILTGASYEQYF.

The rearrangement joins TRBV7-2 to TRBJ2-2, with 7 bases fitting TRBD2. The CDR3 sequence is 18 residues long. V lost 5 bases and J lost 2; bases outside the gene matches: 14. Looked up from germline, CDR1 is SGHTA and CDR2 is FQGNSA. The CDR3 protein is CASSPSGASGLNTGELFF. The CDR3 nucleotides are TGTGCCAGCAGCCCCAGTGGCGCTAGCGGACTTAACACCGGGGAGCTGTTTTTT. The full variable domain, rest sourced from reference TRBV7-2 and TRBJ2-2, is GAGVSQSPSNKVTEKGKDVELRCDPISGHTALYWYRQSLGQGLEFLIYFQGNSAPDKSGLPSDRFSAERTGGSVSTLTIQRTQQEDSAVYLCASSPSGASGLNTGELFFGEGSRLTVL.

The CDR3 loop reads CASSFNSGRARNEQFF. CDR3 sequence (DNA): TGTGCCAGCAGTTTTAATAGCGGGAGGGCGAGGAATGAGCAGTTCTTC. The V call is TRBV27, the J call TRBJ2-1, with TRBD2 matching over 11 bases. CDR1 and CDR2 (germline): MNHEY, SMNVEV (reference sequence). The CDR3 length is 16 residues. The junction had 8 bases not matched to a gene; V was cut back by 3 bases and J by 7 bases.

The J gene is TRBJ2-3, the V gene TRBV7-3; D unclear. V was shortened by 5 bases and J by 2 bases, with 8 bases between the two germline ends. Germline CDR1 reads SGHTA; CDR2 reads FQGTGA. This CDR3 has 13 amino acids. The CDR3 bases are TGTGCCAGCAGCATTGTTAACACAGATACGCAGTATTTT. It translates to CASSIVNTDTQYF.